Below are 23 T cell receptor beta chains sequenced from a single sample in a study of identical twins. TCRdb independently ran MiXCR on the 5' RACE reads; one entry per CDR3 protein. The sample holds around 280,000 distinct CDR3 sequences, 8% to 9% seen once. These sequences were also reported in another study, on yellow fever vaccine responses in identical twins.

Material: memory (CD45RO+) T cells sorted from blood. The receptors derive from a woman aged 18-29 years in good health.

The chain uses TRBV3-1 and TRBJ2-2, with D unresolved. The CDR3 is 14 amino acids. Germline assignment: CDR1 LGHDT and CDR2 YNNKEL (reference sequence). V was trimmed by 2 bases and J by 6 bases, leaving 10 bases between them. As DNA, the CDR3 is TGTGCCAGCAGCCAATCGCAAAGCCCCGGGGAGCTGTTTTTT. Translated: CASSQSQSPGELFF.

This clonotype was seen ten or more times. The chain combines TRBV5-6 with TRBJ2-2, with D possibly TRBD1 on 5 matching bases. Between the trimmed V and J ends, which lost 4 bases and 5 bases, there was a span of 18 bases. Germline loops: CDR1 SGHDT, CDR2 YYEEEE. The CDR3 runs 16 residues. This CDR3 reads CASSTTDSEKTGELFF. CDR3 coding DNA: TGTGCCAGCAGCACGACCGACAGCGAAAAGACCGGGGAGCTGTTTTTT.

This clonotype was seen a few times. The chain couples TRBV6-1 to TRBJ2-7; 7 positions match TRBD1. With V trimmed by 3 bases and J by 2 bases, 7 bases remained unmatched. The CDR3 spans 15 residues. Looked up from germline, CDR1 is MNHNS and CDR2 is SASEGT. The CDR3 bases are TGTGCCAGCAGTGACGGGGAGACAGGGCCCTACGAGCAGTACTTC. This translates into CASSDGETGPYEQYF.

This clonotype has only a few counts. The chain employs TRBV10-3 and TRBJ1-2; 7 positions agree with TRBD1. The V gene's germline CDR1 is ENHRY and CDR2 SYGVKD. This CDR3 has 12 amino acids. V dropped 6 bases and J dropped 7; count of bases not matched to a gene: 5. CDR3 DNA sequence: TGTGCCATCAGCCCGACAGGGTTTGGCTACACCTTC. Encoded protein: CAISPTGFGYTF.

The sample holds a few counts of this clonotype. The chain couples TRBV21-1 to TRBJ1-1. TRBV21-1 is shown as a pseudogene. The CDR3 covers 11 residues. The CDR3 DNA reads as TGTGCCAGCAGCAAAGCCACTGAAGCTTTCTTT. Residues: CASSKATEAFF.

This clonotype was counted only a few times. The rearrangement links TRBV15 to TRBJ2-1; 7 bases agree with TRBD1. V dropped 3 bases and J dropped 1; count of bases not matched to a gene: 3. The CDR3 extends over 15 amino acids. Germline V gives CDR1 LNHNV, CDR2 YYDKDF (reference sequence). In DNA, the CDR3 is TGTGCCACCAGCAGGGAACAGGGGTCCTACAATGAGCAGTTCTTC. Its translation is CATSREQGSYNEQFF.

This clonotype was counted at least ten times. CDR3 region: CASSPTGGGNSPLHF. In nucleotides, the CDR3 is TGTGCCAGCAGCCCCACCGGAGGCGGGAATTCACCCCTCCACTTT. The chain carries TRBV7-9 and TRBJ1-6; D unclear. V lost 5 bases, J lost 7 bases, and 15 bases lay in between. The germline V gene encodes CDR1 SEHNR and CDR2 FQNEAQ (reference sequence). The CDR3 contains 15 residues.

CDR3 protein: CSATHLASDPYEQYF. The CDR3 DNA reads TGCAGTGCTACCCACCTTGCTAGCGACCCCTACGAGCAGTACTTC. The chain carries TRBV20-1 and TRBJ2-7; TRBD2 might be the D (6 bases). Germline V gene sequence: CDR1 DFQATT, CDR2 SNEGSKA (reference sequence). This CDR3 comprises 15 residues. Between the trimmed V and J ends, which lost 4 bases and 2 bases, there was a span of 18 bases.

This clonotype has at least ten counts. The chain employs TRBV3-1 and TRBJ2-7; D is uncertain. This CDR3 spans 15 amino acids. Trimming shortened V by 4 bases and J by 0 bases, and 13 bases separated the two germline ends. CDR1 and CDR2 (germline): LGHDT, YNNKEL (reference sequence). In nucleotides, the CDR3 is TGTGCCAGCAGCCCCGATGGGCGGATCTCCTACGAGCAGTACTTC. The encoded protein is CASSPDGRISYEQYF.

In its sample, this clonotype was seen a few times. The CDR3 coding sequence is TGCGCCAGCAGCCAAGGCCTAGCGGGGAACAATGAGCAGTTCTTC. Its protein is CASSQGLAGNNEQFF. This chain joins TRBV4-1 and TRBJ2-1; TRBD2 aligns across 9 bases. In germline, CDR1 is MGHRA, CDR2 YSYEKL. CDR3 length: 15 amino acids. Losses at the gene ends were 1 base for V and 5 bases for J; bases not matched to a gene: 3.

This clonotype was observed a few times. The J gene is TRBJ2-1, the V gene TRBV25-1; maybe TRBD1 (6 bases). The CDR3 runs to 16 residues. CDR1 is MGHDK, CDR2 SYGVNS, per germline. The V gene lost 4 bases and the J gene lost 3 bases, with 16 bases spanning the gap. The CDR3, as DNA: TGTGCCAGCAGTGGGACAGAGGCAGGTGACTACAATGAGCAGTTCTTC. It translates to CASSGTEAGDYNEQFF.

This clonotype was seen more than once but under ten times. This chain links TRBV25-1 with TRBJ2-3; 12 bases align to TRBD2. Per germline, CDR1 MGHDK and CDR2 SYGVNS. The J segment lost 2 bases and the V segment lost 4 bases, leaving 10 bases of the junction unmatched. This CDR3 has 18 residues. CDR3 amino acids: CASSGNASGGVDTDTQYF. CDR3 sequence (DNA): TGTGCCAGCAGTGGCAATGCTAGCGGGGGGGTCGACACAGATACGCAGTATTTT.

The sample holds many counts of this clonotype. The chain carries TRBV5-1 and TRBJ1-2; D possibly corresponds to TRBD1 (5 bases). The germline V gene has CDR1 SGHRS and CDR2 YFSETQ. CDR3 length equals 15 residues. The V end lost 4 bases, the J end lost 1 base, and 14 bases lay between the germline ends. The DNA of the CDR3 is TGCGCCAGCAGCCCGGGGACCAACATTAACTATGGCTACACCTTC. It encodes CASSPGTNINYGYTF. Complete variable domain (other parts from reference TRBV5-1 and TRBJ1-2): KAGVTQTPRYLIKTRGQQVTLSCSPISGHRSVSWYQQTPGQGLQFLFEYFSETQRNKGNFPGRFSGRQFSNSRSEMNVSTLELGDSALYLCASSPGTNINYGYTFGSGTRLTVV.

This clonotype was observed a few times. The chain has TRBV28 and TRBJ2-5; perhaps TRBD1 as D (5 bases). The V end was cut by 3 bases, the J end by 5 bases, with 10 bases between. The length of the CDR3 is 13 residues. Germline V lookup: CDR1 MDHEN, CDR2 SYDVKM. The CDR3 DNA is TGTGCCAGCAGTTTCCCGGCAGGGGAGACCCAGTACTTC. It translates to CASSFPAGETQYF.

This clonotype was detected many times. V and J are TRBV28 and TRBJ1-5; D is unclear. This CDR3 is built from 15 residues. Per germline, CDR1 MDHEN and CDR2 SYDVKM. V was shortened by 8 bases and J by 7 bases, with 21 bases between the two germline ends. CDR3 nucleotides: TGTGCCAGCGGCTCTGTTACGCGGGTGGGGCAGCCCCAGCATTTT. Translating it yields CASGSVTRVGQPQHF.

This clonotype has just a few counts. The chain couples TRBV2 to TRBJ2-3; TRBD2 aligns across 7 bases. Germline assignment: CDR1 SNHLY and CDR2 FYNNEI. The CDR3 length is 15 residues. V dropped 4 bases and J dropped 9; count of bases not matched to a gene: 13. The DNA of the CDR3 is TGTGCCAGCAGTGTCCCGGCGCCCCCCGGGGGGACGCAGTATTTT. This encodes CASSVPAPPGGTQYF.

V usage is TRBV20-1 and J usage is TRBJ2-3, with 8 bases aligning to TRBD2. V trimming: 3 bases; J trimming: 5 bases; junction bases outside the gene matches: 4. The CDR3 runs to 13 residues. Per germline, CDR1 DFQATT and CDR2 SNEGSKA (reference sequence). CDR3 sequence: CSASGGVIDTQYF. CDR3 in DNA: TGCAGTGCTAGCGGGGGGGTTATAGATACGCAGTATTTT.

This clonotype was recorded a few times. V usage is TRBV18 and J usage is TRBJ2-3; a weak D match, TRBD1 (6 bases). CDR3 size: 13 residues. Germline V gene sequence: CDR1 KGHSH, CDR2 LQKENI. With 5 bases removed from V and 4 bases from J, the gap between germline ends came to 10 bases. CDR3: CASSIQGADTQYF. The CDR3 nucleotides are TGTGCCAGCTCAATACAGGGAGCAGATACGCAGTATTTT.

The J gene is TRBJ2-3, the V gene TRBV20-1; D is undetermined. The CDR3 extends over 12 amino acids. Germline CDR1 DFQATT, CDR2 SNEGSKA (reference sequence). Trimming left V 5 bases short and J 6 bases short, with 12 bases between. The CDR3 region has the DNA TGCAGTGCTCAGGAGTCCCGTGATACGCAGTATTTT. Translating gives CSAQESRDTQYF.

This clonotype was counted many times. This chain joins TRBV2 and TRBJ1-1; D may be TRBD1 (5 bases). Germline values: CDR1 SNHLY, CDR2 FYNNEI. This CDR3 contains 13 residues. Trimming left V 7 bases short and J 2 bases short, with 11 bases between. CDR3 DNA sequence: TGTGCCAGCATATCAGGGATTAACACTGAAGCTTTCTTT. Protein product: CASISGINTEAFF.

This clonotype has just a few counts. The rearrangement uses TRBV6-5 and TRBJ2-5; D is perhaps TRBD2 (5 bases). The CDR3 sequence is 16 residues long. The V end was cut by 0 bases, the J end by 5 bases, with 16 bases between. Germline CDR1 and CDR2: MNHEY and SVGAGI. CDR3 in amino acids: CASSYSMATQRETQYF. CDR3 nucleotides: TGTGCCAGCAGTTACTCGATGGCTACCCAGCGGGAGACCCAGTACTTC.

To note about this clonotype: A clone one base away is much larger, so this may be a read error. The conserved closing phenylalanine or tryptophan is absent in this CDR3, likely reflecting a read error. The chain recombines TRBV3-1 with TRBJ2-1; D is unclear. The CDR3 consists of 12 residues. V was pared by 4 bases and J by 12 bases, with 13 bases between. The germline gives CDR1 LGHDT, CDR2 YNNKEL (reference sequence). CDR3 DNA: TGTGCCAGCAGCCCTGATGTTTCGAGGCAGTTCTAC. Translated: CASSPDVSRQFY.

The chain combines TRBV28 with TRBJ1-1; possibly TRBD1 for D (5 bases). V shed 4 bases and J shed 0 bases, with 6 bases lying between them. The CDR3 has 13 amino acids. Germline lookup yields CDR1 MDHEN and CDR2 SYDVKM. The CDR3 sequence: CASSWTLNTEAFF. DNA of the CDR3: TGTGCCAGCAGTTGGACATTGAACACTGAAGCTTTCTTT.